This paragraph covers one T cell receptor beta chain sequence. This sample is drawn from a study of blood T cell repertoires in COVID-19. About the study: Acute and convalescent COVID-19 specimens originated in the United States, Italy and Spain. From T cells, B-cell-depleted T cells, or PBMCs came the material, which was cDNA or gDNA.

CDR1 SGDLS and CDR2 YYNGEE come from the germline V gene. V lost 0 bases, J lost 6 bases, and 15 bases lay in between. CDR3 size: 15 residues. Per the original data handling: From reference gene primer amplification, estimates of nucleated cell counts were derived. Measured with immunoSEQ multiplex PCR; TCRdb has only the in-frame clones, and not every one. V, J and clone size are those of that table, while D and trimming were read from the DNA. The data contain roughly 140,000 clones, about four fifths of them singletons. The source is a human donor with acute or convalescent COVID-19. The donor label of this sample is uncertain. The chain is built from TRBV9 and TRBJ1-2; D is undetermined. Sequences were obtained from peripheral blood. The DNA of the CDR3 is TGTGCCAGCAGCGTAGGGCCACCCGGGAAGGATGGCTACACCTTC. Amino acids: CASSVGPPGKDGYTF. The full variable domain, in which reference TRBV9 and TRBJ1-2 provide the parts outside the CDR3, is DSGVTQTPKHLITATGQRVTLRCSPRSGDLSVYWYQQSLDQGLQFLIQYYNGEERAKGNILERFSAQQFPDLHSELNLSSLELGDSALYFCASSVGPPGKDGYTFGSGTRLTVV.